This T cell receptor beta chain was documented in a study of T cells in Graves' hyperthyroidism and ophthalmopathy. On this clonotype itself: Its target is unknown.

Trimming took off 5 bases at V and 6 bases at J, with 17 bases between the two ends. Germline V gene lookup returns CDR1 SGHTA and CDR2 FQGNSA. The CDR3 length is 14 residues. The study excluded patients with uncontrolled infection, other autoimmune disease, pregnancy or lactation. Diagnosing involved the use of clinical symptoms, serum thyroxine and TRAb, thyroid ultrasound and orbital computed tomography. The PBMCs were sourced from fresh peripheral blood (approximately 9.6 ml). The study, taken as a whole, reports: Blood also carried most thyroid clonotypes expanded above 0.001.

Amplified regions were TCR beta CDR3 sequences from RNA transcripts. Carried out on the TCR CDR3, a first-round RT-PCR used the HTBI primer set. Using its own MiXCR run on the multiplex PCR reads, TCRdb lists one record per CDR3 protein. The sample has some 400,000 distinct CDR3 sequences; more than 11% are singletons. The source of this sequence is a woman aged 60-70 years with Graves' hyperthyroidism. The rearrangement joins TRBV7-2 to TRBJ2-7, with D possibly being TRBD1 or TRBD2 (5 bases each). The sequenced material came from blood. This CDR3 reads CASSQGTSGIEQYF. CDR3 nucleotide sequence: TGTGCCAGCAGCCAAGGGACCTCAGGGATCGAGCAGTACTTC.